The present TCR beta chain was sequenced within a study of shared T cell receptors in the human thymus. Method: immunoSEQ multiplex PCR; TCRdb's copy keeps in-frame clones and lacks some. The data contain under 450,000 clones, 95% of them singletons. Sequencing input: thymocytes. This receptor was obtained from a human donor.

The DNA of the CDR3 is TGTGCCAGCAGTCCGAACAGGATCTCTGGAAACACCATATATTTT. As protein: CASSPNRISGNTIYF. The chain is built from TRBV14 and TRBJ1-3; tentative D call: TRBD1 (5 bases). CDR1 and CDR2 from the germline V gene are SGHDN and FVKESK. The CDR3 length is 15 residues. V was shortened by 6 bases and J by 0 bases, with 12 bases between the two germline ends.